The following is a TCR beta chain sequence with its context. The antigen remains undetermined. The ends lost 6 bases at V and 7 bases at J; junction bases unmatched: 5. The CDR3 is 13 amino acids. CDR1 is WSHSY and CDR2 is SAAADI in the germline V gene. This sample is part of a study of long-term antiretroviral therapy in people with HIV. General study findings and limits: ART preceded a rise in diversity that nonetheless stayed lower than in transplant donor controls.

Sequencing used immunoSEQ v3.0 at survey level. Assay: immunoSEQ multiplex PCR; the TCRdb copy retains only in-frame clones and omits some. The sample yields about 30,000 clones, roughly 96% seen once. The TCR was taken from a man aged 25 to 45 with HIV. The rearrangement links TRBV10-2 to TRBJ1-4, with 7 bases aligning to TRBD1. Sequencing was performed on unsorted PBMCs, taken roughly 6.2 years after starting antiretroviral therapy. The CDR3 loop reads CASRTGFGEKLFF. CDR3 in DNA: TGCGCCAGCAGGACAGGGTTCGGTGAAAAACTGTTTTTT.